This TCR beta chain derives from a study of cytomegalovirus exposure and HLA in healthy donors. The PCR was carried out with 60 Vbeta primers and 13 Jbeta primers. TCRdb's copy holds only in-frame clones and misses some; the assay was immunoSEQ multiplex PCR. Its table records roughly 120,000 clones. V lost 5 bases to trimming and J lost 4 bases, with 14 bases between them. The CDR3 covers 13 residues. In germline, CDR1 is SQVTM, CDR2 ANQGSEA. Of note for this clone: The antigen is undetermined.

General study findings and limits: Most TCR sequences were seen very rarely across donors, but some public TCRs occurred in many. Through in vitro validation, a few CMV-associated chains were shown to be specific for CMV antigens. Researchers catalogued approximately 160 TCR beta chains as cytomegalovirus-associated. Earlier findings revealed that most TCR beta V segments proved productive either about 87% or about 30% of the time.

Sequencing was performed on PBMCs. The TCR was taken from a man aged 25 to 45 in good health and CMV-seronegative. The chain uses TRBV29-1 and TRBJ1-1, with a tentative D call TRBD1 (6 bases). CDR3 DNA: TGCAGCGTTCTAATGGGGGGGCTCACTGAAGCTTTCTTT. Residues: CSVLMGGLTEAFF.